The 29 T cell receptor beta chains listed next were all sequenced from one sample in a study of cytomegalovirus exposure and HLA in healthy donors. The PCR made use of 60 Vbeta and 13 Jbeta primers. Profiling relied on immunoSEQ multiplex PCR, and the TCRdb table lists in-frame clones only, not all of them. The sample consists of under 200,000 clones, 68% of them appearing once. Sequencing was carried out using PBMCs. Receptor source: a man aged 50 to 59 in good health and CMV-seronegative.

The chain is built from TRBV7-6 and TRBJ2-5; weak D call: TRBD2 (5 bases). The CDR3 extends over 14 amino acids. Deletions cut 1 base from V and 2 bases from J, with 8 bases between. The germline V gene has CDR1 SGHVS and CDR2 FNYEAQ. CDR3 in DNA: TGTGCCAGCAGCTTAGGGACTCAGCAAGAGACCCAGTACTTC. Its translation is CASSLGTQQETQYF.

In its sample, this clone was seen once. V and J are TRBV15 and TRBJ2-7; 9 bases line up with TRBD1. The CDR3 covers 16 residues. Germline V gene sequence: CDR1 LNHNV, CDR2 YYDKDF (reference sequence). V dropped 1 base and J dropped 3; count of bases not matched to a gene: 7. The CDR3, as DNA: TGTGCCACCAGCAGAGGAAAGGGACAGGGAGGCTACGAGCAGTACTTC. It specifies CATSRGKGQGGYEQYF.

A single count supports this clone. The J gene is TRBJ2-5, the V gene TRBV5-1; 11 positions match TRBD2. Germline V lookup: CDR1 SGHRS, CDR2 YFSETQ. CDR3 length: 15 amino acids. The V and J ends lost 2 bases and 5 bases, in that order; junction bases with no gene match: 5. In nucleotides, the CDR3 is TGCGCCAGCAGCTTTAGCGGGGGGGCCAGGGAGACCCAGTACTTC. It encodes CASSFSGGARETQYF.

This CDR3 reads CASSSGQGGDTQYF. CDR3 DNA sequence: TGTGCCAGCAGCTCGGGACAGGGTGGAGATACGCAGTATTTT. This chain uses TRBV28 with TRBJ2-3; 9 nucleotides match TRBD1. CDR3 length equals 14 residues. The V gene's germline CDR1 is MDHEN and CDR2 SYDVKM. The trim removed 6 bases at V and 5 bases at J, leaving 6 bases unmatched.

The chain is built from TRBV6-1 and TRBJ2-7; a possible D gene is TRBD1 (5 bases). The CDR3 loop spans 14 amino acids. The V and J ends lost 4 bases and 0 bases respectively, with 10 bases between them. The germline CDR1 and CDR2 sequences are MNHNS and SASEGT. The CDR3 protein is CASSVRALSYEQYF. Written as DNA, the CDR3 is TGTGCCAGCAGTGTCAGGGCCCTCTCCTACGAGCAGTACTTC.

This clone has a handful of counts. The chain combines TRBV7-8 with TRBJ2-3, with TRBD1 identical over 8 bases. The CDR3 length is 13 residues. The V and J ends lost 4 bases and 5 bases, in that order; junction bases with no gene match: 2. Germline loops: CDR1 SGHVS, CDR2 FQNEAQ. CDR3 bases: TGTGCCAGCAGCTGGGGACAGGTAGATACGCAGTATTTT. Translating gives CASSWGQVDTQYF.

The chain links TRBV4-3 to TRBJ2-7; the D gene is possibly TRBD2 (6 bases). V was pared by 3 bases and J by 4 bases, with 19 bases between. From germline, CDR1 is LGHNA and CDR2 YSLEER. This CDR3 region has 16 residues. The CDR3 coding sequence is TGCGCCAGCAGCCAGAAGCGGGCAGGTCAGAAATACGAGCAGTACTTC. Its protein is CASSQKRAGQKYEQYF.

A few counts support this clone. The V call is TRBV10-3, the J call TRBJ1-1, with 11 bases that match TRBD1. After removal of 2 bases from V and 5 bases from J, the junction contained 4 bases not matched to a gene. The CDR3 extends over 15 amino acids. The germline V gene has CDR1 ENHRY and CDR2 SYGVKD. CDR3 amino acids: CAISELGTGGTEAFF. The CDR3 nucleotides read TGTGCCATCAGTGAGCTTGGGACAGGGGGAACTGAAGCTTTCTTT.

In nucleotides, the CDR3 is TGTGCCAGCAGCTTACTAGCGGGGGCCACAGATACGCAGTATTTT. Amino acids: CASSLLAGATDTQYF. V gene TRBV7-6 combines with J gene TRBJ2-3; 10 positions match TRBD2. Per germline, CDR1 SGHVS and CDR2 FNYEAQ. The CDR3 length is 15 residues. V trimming: 2 bases; J trimming: 2 bases; junction bases outside the gene matches: 1. The variable domain in full, completed from reference TRBV7-6 and TRBJ2-3, reads GAGVSQSPRYKVTKRGQDVALRCDPISGHVSLYWYRQALGQGPEFLTYFNYEAQQDKSGLPNDRFSAERPEGSISTLTIQRTEQRDSAMYRCASSLLAGATDTQYFGPGTRLTVL.

The V gene is TRBV7-6, the J gene TRBJ2-7; perhaps TRBD1 as D (6 bases). The CDR3 has 12 amino acids. Trimming stripped 5 bases from V and 6 bases from J, with 11 bases between. The germline V gene has CDR1 SGHVS and CDR2 FNYEAQ. CDR3 amino acids: CASSPPRGEQYF. CDR3 DNA: TGTGCCAGCAGCCCCCCCAGGGGCGAGCAGTACTTC.

Here the CDR3 DNA reads TGTGCCATCAGTGAGCGGCAGGGGGACACCGGGGAGCTGTTTTTT. This gives the protein CAISERQGDTGELFF. The chain recombines TRBV10-3 with TRBJ2-2; 7 bases are a match to TRBD1. The germline CDR1 and CDR2 sequences are ENHRY and SYGVKD. CDR3 length: 15 amino acids. V shed 2 bases and J 3 bases; nucleotides not matched to a gene: 3.

The V call is TRBV28, the J call TRBJ1-1; D remains unclear. This CDR3 comprises 12 residues. With 7 bases removed from V and 5 bases from J, the gap between germline ends came to 11 bases. CDR1 is MDHEN and CDR2 is SYDVKM in the germline V gene. For the CDR3, the DNA is TGTGCCAGCAACCTGGGGAGGACTGAAGCTTTCTTT. Translation: CASNLGRTEAFF.

V is TRBV29-1 and J is TRBJ1-6; TRBD1 matches at 11 bases. This CDR3 has 13 amino acids. Per germline, CDR1 SQVTM and CDR2 ANQGSEA. J gave up 10 bases and V 7 bases, and 6 bases lay outside the gene matches. Here the CDR3 DNA reads TGCAGCGCAGGACAGGGGGCACAGTCACCCCTCCACTTT. Its protein product is CSAGQGAQSPLHF.

The rearrangement joins TRBV5-1 to TRBJ1-4; no reliable D call. This CDR3 contains 13 residues. The V gene lost 4 bases and the J gene lost 7 bases, with 11 bases spanning the gap. Germline CDR1 reads SGHRS; CDR2 reads YFSETQ. This chain's CDR3 is CASSPGPGEKLFF. The DNA of the CDR3 is TGCGCCAGCAGCCCCGGCCCGGGTGAAAAACTGTTTTTT.

V gene TRBV7-3 combines with J gene TRBJ2-3; 12 bases match TRBD2. The CDR3 contains 20 residues. CDR1 and CDR2 from the germline V gene are SGHTA and FQGTGA. V gave up 5 bases and J gave up 0 bases; unmatched junction bases: 15. CDR3 nucleotide sequence: TGTGCCAGCAGCGCAGGACTAGCGGGGACACAAATCTCTAGCACAGATACGCAGTATTTT. Its translation is CASSAGLAGTQISSTDTQYF.

The chain carries TRBV29-1 and TRBJ2-3; TRBD2 might be the D (6 bases). CDR3 length equals 14 residues. Trimming took off 7 bases at V and 2 bases at J, with 16 bases between the two ends. From germline, CDR1 is SQVTM and CDR2 ANQGSEA. The CDR3 DNA reads TGCAGCGCCCACTCCGGAGGGTACACAGATACGCAGTATTTT. It is translated as CSAHSGGYTDTQYF.

The chain employs TRBV6-1 and TRBJ1-6, with D hard to call. V was clipped by 4 bases and J by 0 bases, with 10 bases between them. The CDR3 is 16 residues long. CDR1 is MNHNS, CDR2 SASEGT, per germline. CDR3 sequence (DNA): TGTGCCAGCAGTGGGGCCGCCAGCTCCTATAATTCACCCCTCCACTTT. Protein sequence: CASSGAASSYNSPLHF.

The rearrangement links TRBV9 to TRBJ2-7; 9 bases are shared with TRBD1. Per germline, CDR1 SGDLS and CDR2 YYNGEE. This CDR3 is built from 16 residues. The trim removed 0 bases at V and 2 bases at J, leaving 6 bases unmatched. Written as DNA, the CDR3 is TGTGCCAGCAGCGTAGCTGAGGGGACAGGGACCTACGAGCAGTACTTC. It specifies CASSVAEGTGTYEQYF.

This clone was counted a few times. This chain joins TRBV14 and TRBJ2-3, with no clear D. Trimming stripped 0 bases from V and 6 bases from J, with 10 bases between. Germline lookup yields CDR1 SGHDN and CDR2 FVKESK. The CDR3 spans 14 residues. CDR3 protein: CASSQDSLSDTQYF. The CDR3, as DNA: TGTGCCAGCAGCCAAGACTCTCTTAGCGATACGCAGTATTTT.

The V and J genes are TRBV9 and TRBJ1-5; D uncertain. Trimming cost V 0 bases and J 2 bases, with 6 bases left between them. Germline values: CDR1 SGDLS, CDR2 YYNGEE. This CDR3 contains 14 residues. In DNA, the CDR3 is TGTGCCAGCAGCGTAGGTCAGGGCAATCAGCCCCAGCATTTT. It encodes CASSVGQGNQPQHF.

J is TRBJ2-1 and V is TRBV5-1; 9 positions match TRBD1. The CDR3 length is 16 residues. CDR1 is SGHRS and CDR2 is YFSETQ in the germline V gene. Trimming cost V 4 bases and J 4 bases; bases outside gene matches: 9. The CDR3 sequence is CASSVQGAGRYNEQFF. For the CDR3, the DNA is TGCGCCAGCAGCGTACAGGGGGCGGGGAGGTACAATGAGCAGTTCTTC. Complete variable domain (other parts from reference TRBV5-1 and TRBJ2-1): KAGVTQTPRYLIKTRGQQVTLSCSPISGHRSVSWYQQTPGQGLQFLFEYFSETQRNKGNFPGRFSGRQFSNSRSEMNVSTLELGDSALYLCASSVQGAGRYNEQFFGPGTRLTVL.

The gene calls are TRBV4-2 and TRBJ2-5; D not resolved. CDR3 length: 12 amino acids. Germline loops: CDR1 LGHNA, CDR2 YNFKEQ. The ends were cut back, 1 base at V and 5 bases at J, with 5 bases in the middle. In DNA form, the CDR3 reads TGTGCCAGCAGCCAAGCCTTCGAGACCCAGTACTTC. The encoded protein is CASSQAFETQYF.

The genes are TRBV6-1 and TRBJ2-1; D is undetermined. V lost 0 bases and J 6 bases, leaving 9 bases between the germline ends. Germline V gene data show CDR1 as MNHNS and CDR2 as SASEGT. The CDR3 runs to 14 residues. The CDR3 is CASSEAGVRNEQFF. The CDR3 DNA follows: TGTGCCAGCAGTGAAGCAGGAGTCCGCAATGAGCAGTTCTTC.

This clone was seen more than once but under ten times. The gene calls are TRBV7-8 and TRBJ1-3, with D perhaps TRBD1 (5 bases). Germline V gene data show CDR1 as SGHVS and CDR2 as FQNEAQ. This CDR3 has 15 residues. Trimming took 8 bases from V and 1 from J, leaving 15 bases between them. The CDR3 coding sequence is TGTGCCAGCGGGGGGGTTGTATCATCTGGAAACACCATATATTTT. Translated: CASGGVVSSGNTIYF.

The chain carries TRBV5-4 and TRBJ1-3; unclear D gene. The CDR3 totals 18 residues. V lost 0 bases and J 0 bases, leaving 16 bases between the germline ends. Germline V gene sequence: CDR1 SGHNT, CDR2 YYREEE (reference sequence). Here the CDR3 DNA reads TGTGCCAGCAGCTTGGACAAACACCTCAGAACCTCTGGAAACACCATATATTTT. Translated: CASSLDKHLRTSGNTIYF.

The rearrangement uses TRBV5-1 and TRBJ2-7; TRBD2 might be the D (6 bases). Trimming took off 2 bases at V and 5 bases at J, with 20 bases between the two ends. This CDR3 is 16 amino acids long. Germline CDR1 and CDR2: SGHRS and YFSETQ. CDR3 DNA sequence: TGCGCCAGCAGCTTCCTTGGACTAAGCGGAGTTGACGAGCAGTACTTC. As protein: CASSFLGLSGVDEQYF.

V is TRBV5-1 and J is TRBJ1-2; TRBD1 is a possible D gene (6 bases). V lost 0 bases, J lost 2 bases, and 14 bases lay in between. Looked up from germline, CDR1 is SGHRS and CDR2 is YFSETQ. The CDR3 runs to 16 residues. The CDR3 here is CASSLGIGRGNYGYTF. The CDR3 DNA reads as TGCGCCAGCAGCTTGGGAATCGGCAGGGGCAACTATGGCTACACCTTC.

The DNA for the CDR3 is TGTGCCAGCAGCATCGACAGAAACACCGGGGAGCTGTTTTTT. Residues: CASSIDRNTGELFF. This chain uses TRBV6-5 with TRBJ2-2; TRBD1 might be the D (5 bases). Germline V gene data show CDR1 as MNHEY and CDR2 as SVGAGI. The germline V and J ends were trimmed by 6 bases and 2 bases, with 10 bases remaining between them. The CDR3 has 14 amino acids.

The V gene is TRBV4-2, the J gene TRBJ2-3, with 8 bases identical to TRBD2. The J segment lost 6 bases and the V segment lost 1 base, leaving 18 bases of the junction unmatched. The germline V gene has CDR1 LGHNA and CDR2 YNFKEQ. The CDR3 runs to 19 residues. Here the CDR3 DNA reads TGTGCCAGCAGCCAAGGTAGCCAAGGCATTAGCGGGGTCGCCGATACGCAGTATTTT. Its translation: CASSQGSQGISGVADTQYF.